A selection of T cell receptor beta chains follows, all from one sample in a study of shared T cell receptors in the human thymus. Profiled with immunoSEQ multiplex PCR; TCRdb holds only in-frame clones, not every one. Of 600,000 or so clones in the sample, over 75% were seen once. The data were also submitted as part of a second study, on human thymus T cells.

The sample was thymocytes. The receptors originated from a boy under three years old with a congenital heart defect. Each CDR3 is given with its conserved first and last residue. Each record gives: V gene, clone size, D gene, J gene, CDR3 protein, CDR3 DNA. A D gene is named only where the DNA matches it firmly. Only some rows state a clone size, as once, few, many or a class for expanded clones.

TRBV27	.	.	TRBJ2-7	CASGRGGEYEQYF	TGTGCCAGCGGCAGAGGCGGGGAGTACGAGCAATACTTC
TRBV11-2	few	.	TRBJ1-1	CASSLCSREKTEAFF	TGTGCCAGCAGCTTATGTTCCAGGGAAAAAACTGAAGCTTTCTTT
TRBV14	.	TRBD1	TRBJ1-4	CASSHSAGTGGEKLFF	TGTGCCAGCAGCCACTCCGCCGGGACAGGGGGTGAAAAACTGTTTTTT
TRBV7-6	.	.	TRBJ2-1	CASSLSPRQATYNEQFF	TGTGCCAGCAGCTTATCCCCAAGACAGGCTACCTACAATGAGCAGTTCTTC
TRBV15	.	TRBD2	TRBJ2-7	CATSSGAGGIVYEQYF	TGTGCCACCAGCTCAGGAGCGGGAGGGATAGTCTACGAGCAGTACTTC
TRBV18	.	TRBD1	TRBJ1-1	CASSPPGTGGAGAFF	TGTGCCAGCTCACCACCCGGGACAGGGGGCGCGGGGGCTTTCTTT
TRBV5-4	.	TRBD1	TRBJ2-7	CASSLCPTPQGDPYEQYF	TGTGCCAGCAGCTTGTGCCCCACACCACAGGGGGACCCCTACGAGCAGTACTTC
TRBV28	.	TRBD2	TRBJ2-1	CASSFIQDTGRDEQFF	TGTGCCAGCAGTTTCATTCAGGACACGGGGAGGGATGAGCAGTTCTTC
TRBV28	.	TRBD2	TRBJ2-2	CASSFSGSFVGELFF	TGTGCCAGCAGTTTCAGCGGGAGTTTCGTCGGGGAGCTGTTTTTT
TRBV5-1	.	.	TRBJ2-7	CASSFGSLGHTYEQYF	TGCGCCAGCAGCTTCGGCAGTTTGGGACATACCTACGAGCAGTACTTC
TRBV19	few	TRBD2	TRBJ2-1	CASSGTSNYSTLDEQFF	TGTGCCAGTAGTGGGACTAGTAACTATAGCACACTCGATGAGCAGTTCTTC
TRBV15	.	.	TRBJ1-5	CATSSRRDIRQPQHF	TGTGCCACCAGCAGCCGAAGGGACATCCGTCAGCCCCAGCATTTT
TRBV27	.	TRBD1	TRBJ1-2	CASSLGRGDSIYGYTF	TGTGCCAGCAGTTTAGGGAGAGGGGACAGTATCTATGGCTACACCTTC
TRBV25-1	.	.	TRBJ2-5	CASSEYRTGQETQYF	TGTGCCAGCAGTGAATATCGAACAGGACAAGAGACCCAGTACTTC
TRBV27	.	.	TRBJ1-2	CASSTTRTAAGYTF	TGTGCCAGCAGTACGACTAGGACGGCAGCTGGCTACACCTTC
TRBV5-6	.	TRBD1	TRBJ2-5	CASSYSGTGMQETQYF	TGTGCCAGCAGCTACTCCGGGACAGGGATGCAAGAGACCCAGTACTTC
TRBV27	.	.	TRBJ2-5	CASSEGRQETQYF	TGTGCCAGCAGTGAGGGTCGGCAAGAGACCCAGTACTTC
TRBV5-8	.	TRBD2	TRBJ2-5	CASGLAGEETQYF	TGTGCCAGTGGACTAGCGGGGGAAGAGACCCAGTACTTC
TRBV6-1	few	.	TRBJ2-3	CASSAGTATDTQYF	TGTGCCAGCAGTGCCGGGACTGCCACAGATACGCAGTATTTT
TRBV5-1	.	.	TRBJ1-2	CASSRSVGGLNYGYTF	TGCGCCAGCAGCCGTAGTGTGGGGGGGTTAAACTATGGCTACACCTTC
TRBV27	.	TRBD2	TRBJ2-7	CASSSTFSGGAQYF	TGTGCCAGCAGTTCCACCTTTAGCGGGGGGGCTCAGTACTTC
TRBV7-6	.	TRBD2	TRBJ2-1	CASSPGDSGSDEQFF	TGTGCCAGCAGCCCCGGGGATAGCGGGAGTGATGAGCAGTTCTTC
TRBV13	once	TRBD1	TRBJ2-7	CASSAERQGRNEQYF	TGTGCCAGCAGCGCGGAAAGACAGGGGAGGAACGAGCAGTACTTC
TRBV14	once	.	TRBJ2-7	CASSQGAKDISYEQYF	TGTGCCAGCAGCCAAGGTGCTAAGGACATAAGCTACGAGCAGTACTTC
TRBV28	once	TRBD1	TRBJ1-2	CASSPQSGTGVDGYTF	TGTGCCAGCAGTCCCCAGTCCGGGACAGGGGTTGATGGCTACACCTTC
TRBV29-1	.	TRBD2	TRBJ2-3	CSVANQREGLADTQYF	TGCAGCGTTGCCAACCAGCGGGAGGGGTTGGCAGATACGCAGTATTTT
TRBV5-3	.	.	TRBJ2-7	CARSLNYIRGPYEQYF	TGTGCCAGAAGCTTGAACTATATTAGAGGTCCCTACGAGCAGTACTTC
TRBV5-4	.	.	TRBJ1-1	CASSVDRLNTEAFF	TGTGCCAGCAGCGTCGACAGGCTGAACACTGAAGCTTTCTTT
TRBV14	.	TRBD2	TRBJ2-7	CASSQEDGTSGSSYEQYF	TGTGCCAGCAGCCAAGAAGATGGGACTAGCGGGAGTTCCTACGAGCAGTACTTC
TRBV7-2	.	.	TRBJ2-7	CASSVPRSSSYEQYF	TGTGCCAGCAGCGTCCCTAGGTCTAGCTCCTACGAGCAGTACTTC
TRBV11-2	.	.	TRBJ1-3	CASASSVLGDTIYF	TGTGCCAGCGCGTCCTCTGTGTTGGGAGACACCATATATTTT
TRBV30	.	TRBD2	TRBJ2-3	CAWTWTRGTDTQYF	TGTGCCTGGACCTGGACTAGGGGCACAGATACGCAGTATTTT
TRBV5-1	once	TRBD2	TRBJ2-7	CASSLQLAGATSSYEQYF	TGCGCCAGCAGCTTACAACTAGCGGGGGCTACGAGCTCCTACGAGCAGTACTTC
TRBV4-3	once	TRBD1	TRBJ1-4	CASSPNWTGLNEKLFF	TGCGCCAGCAGCCCTAACTGGACAGGCCTTAATGAAAAACTGTTTTTT
TRBV20-1	.	.	TRBJ2-5	CSARRGGTQYF	TGCAGTGCTAGGAGGGGGGGGACCCAGTACTTC
TRBV12-5	.	TRBD1	TRBJ1-1	CASDDRARNTEAFF	TGTGCTAGTGATGACAGGGCCCGAAACACTGAAGCTTTCTTT
TRBV29-1	few	.	TRBJ1-4	CSASARENNEKLFF	TGCAGCGCCTCCGCCCGGGAGAATAATGAAAAACTGTTTTTT
TRBV28	once	.	TRBJ1-6	CASSTLRQNERSPLHF	TGTGCCAGCAGTACCCTGAGACAGAACGAACGATCACCCCTCCACTTT
TRBV4-1	.	TRBD2	TRBJ2-3	CASSQELRGRGSTDTQYF	TGCGCCAGCAGCCAAGAACTGCGCGGGAGGGGAAGCACAGATACGCAGTATTTT
TRBV10-3	.	.	TRBJ2-7	CAISDPTVYSSYEQYF	TGTGCCATCAGTGACCCGACAGTCTACAGCTCCTACGAGCAGTACTTC
TRBV28	.	TRBD1	TRBJ1-5	CASSCRGCQPQHF	TGTGCCAGCAGTTGCAGGGGGTGTCAGCCCCAGCATTTT
TRBV28	.	.	TRBJ1-2	CASSLRAGTNYGYTF	TGTGCCAGCAGCCTGCGAGCAGGAACCAACTATGGCTACACCTTC